A single sample gave rise to the 15 T cell receptor beta chains below, sequenced in a study of shared clonotypes between healthy human individuals. The table came from immunoSEQ multiplex PCR; TCRdb's copy has only in-frame clones and leaves some out. The sample includes 500,000 to 700,000 clones, 85% to 95% seen only once; the top ten take about 0.11%. Positively selected for CCR7, the CD45RO-negative cells used as naive CD8 cells excluded terminally differentiated effector memory CD45RA+ cells. Sequencing used naive CD8+ T cells sorted from blood. All receptors come from a young woman in good health.

CDR3 amino acids: CATGEGPRSGNTIYF. Here the CDR3 DNA reads TGTGCCACCGGGGAAGGACCCCGCTCTGGAAACACCATATATTTT. This chain uses TRBV10-3 with TRBJ1-3; D is uncertain. Trimming left V 10 bases short and J 0 bases short, with 16 bases between. This CDR3 contains 15 residues. In germline, CDR1 is ENHRY, CDR2 SYGVKD.

The chain carries TRBV27 and TRBJ2-5; D is unresolved. The germline V gene has CDR1 MNHEY and CDR2 SMNVEV (reference sequence). The CDR3 is 16 amino acids. V lost 0 bases and J lost 5, with 16 bases in between. CDR3 amino acids: CASSLSAIGVWETQYF. CDR3 DNA: TGTGCCAGCAGTTTATCAGCTATTGGAGTTTGGGAGACCCAGTACTTC.

The chain recombines TRBV27 with TRBJ2-7; D might be TRBD1 (6 bases). V lost 0 bases, J lost 4 bases, and 13 bases lay in between. This CDR3 comprises 15 residues. Looked up from germline, CDR1 is MNHEY and CDR2 is SMNVEV (reference sequence). This CDR3 is CASSLSGATGYEQYF. In DNA form, the CDR3 reads TGTGCCAGCAGTTTATCGGGGGCAACCGGTTACGAGCAGTACTTC.

The J gene is TRBJ1-3, the V gene TRBV11-2; tentatively, D is TRBD1 (6 bases). CDR3 length: 16 residues. Germline V gene data show CDR1 as SGHAT and CDR2 as FQNNGV. Trimming shortened V by 5 bases and J by 1 base, and 15 bases separated the two germline ends. The CDR3 nucleotides read TGTGCCAGCAGCACTTTACAGGGACCTTCTGGAAACACCATATATTTT. Translating gives CASSTLQGPSGNTIYF.

The V and J genes are TRBV30 and TRBJ1-3; 8 bases are a match to TRBD1. CDR1 is GTSNPN, CDR2 SVGIG, per germline (reference sequence). V trimming: 4 bases; J trimming: 0 bases; junction bases outside the gene matches: 14. This CDR3 is 18 amino acids long. The CDR3 protein is CAWTLGVGTGLSGNTIYF. DNA of the CDR3: TGTGCCTGGACCCTGGGGGTAGGGACAGGTCTCTCTGGAAACACCATATATTTT.

The chain combines TRBV21-1 with TRBJ2-7; the table assigns TRBD2, which was not confirmed against the DNA. TRBV21-1 counts as a pseudogene. The CDR3 totals 19 residues. This CDR3 reads CASTHERRLAGPRAGEQYF. The CDR3 region has the DNA TGTGCCAGCACCCACGAAAGGAGACTAGCGGGTCCCCGAGCGGGCGAGCAGTACTTC.

The chain recombines TRBV7-2 with TRBJ2-5; possible D gene TRBD2, 6 bases. In germline, CDR1 is SGHTA, CDR2 FQGNSA. Trimming took off 1 base at V and 2 bases at J, with 20 bases between the two ends. This CDR3 region has 18 residues. The CDR3 protein is CASSLGAAVGGRQETQYF. CDR3 DNA sequence: TGTGCCAGCAGCTTAGGGGCCGCCGTGGGAGGAAGACAAGAGACCCAGTACTTC. Looking up the rest from reference TRBV7-2 and TRBJ2-5 gives the full variable domain: GAGVSQSPSNKVTEKGKDVELRCDPISGHTALYWYRQSLGQGLEFLIYFQGNSAPDKSGLPSDRFSAERTGGSVSTLTIQRTQQEDSAVYLCASSLGAAVGGRQETQYFGPGTRLLVL.

The V call is TRBV6-6, the J call TRBJ2-7; 7 nucleotides align to TRBD1. V was pared by 2 bases and J by 5 bases, with 6 bases of the junction left unmatched. Germline V CDR1 and CDR2: MNHNY, SVGAGI (reference sequence). This CDR3 region has 14 residues. CDR3 bases: TGTGCCAGCAGTTACAGGACAGGTGACCACGAGCAGTACTTC. Its translation: CASSYRTGDHEQYF.

The chain carries TRBV4-1 and TRBJ2-7, with TRBD2 as a possible D gene (5 bases). V was trimmed by 3 bases and J by 2 bases, leaving 14 bases between them. The CDR3 consists of 15 residues. CDR1 is MGHRA, CDR2 YSYEKL, per germline. This chain's CDR3 is CASSQIGQRTYEQYF. The CDR3 bases are TGCGCCAGCAGCCAGATAGGTCAGCGGACCTACGAGCAGTACTTC.

Concerning this clone itself: The sample has other DNA sequences that encode this CDR3 too. The chain carries TRBV28 and TRBJ2-3; the D gene is possibly TRBD1 (5 bases). Trimming left V 5 bases short and J 0 bases short, with 6 bases between. Germline V gives CDR1 MDHEN, CDR2 SYDVKM. The CDR3 consists of 13 residues. CDR3 sequence: CASSPGSTDTQYF. The DNA of the CDR3 is TGTGCCAGCAGTCCAGGGAGCACAGATACGCAGTATTTT.

This chain joins TRBV5-4 and TRBJ2-1, with D unclear. Germline V lookup: CDR1 SGHNT, CDR2 YYREEE (reference sequence). The V and J ends lost 1 base and 2 bases respectively, with 7 bases between them. The CDR3 extends over 14 amino acids. DNA for the CDR3: TGTGCCAGCAGCTTGACGGGCCCCTACAATGAGCAGTTCTTC. It encodes CASSLTGPYNEQFF.

This chain joins TRBV4-1 and TRBJ2-3, with 8 positions matching TRBD2. V lost 0 bases, J lost 0 bases, and 8 bases stayed unmatched. CDR1 is MGHRA, CDR2 YSYEKL, per germline. CDR3 length: 18 residues. This chain's CDR3 is CASSQDRGSGTSTDTQYF. Here the CDR3 DNA reads TGCGCCAGCAGCCAAGATCGGGGTAGCGGGACTAGCACAGATACGCAGTATTTT.

The chain uses TRBV19 and TRBJ2-3; 9 bases fit TRBD1. V lost 7 bases to trimming and J lost 4 bases; unmatched junction nucleotides: 9. CDR1 and CDR2 from the germline V gene are LNHDA and SQIVND (reference sequence). This CDR3 is built from 15 residues. The CDR3 DNA follows: TGTGCCAGTACCCCGGGACAGGGTGTAGCAGATACGCAGTATTTT. Translation: CASTPGQGVADTQYF.

The chain links TRBV28 to TRBJ2-7, with D possibly being TRBD2 (6 bases). The CDR3 has 13 residues. CDR1 MDHEN and CDR2 SYDVKM come from the germline V gene. Trimming took off 6 bases at V and 6 bases at J, with 15 bases between the two ends. CDR3 sequence: CASSLGLYFEQYF. The CDR3 nucleotides are TGTGCCAGCAGCTTGGGACTCTATTTCGAGCAGTACTTC.

In DNA, the CDR3 is TGTGCCAGCAGCCCTGAACTAGCGCTTTACAATGAGCAGTTCTTC. Translating it yields CASSPELALYNEQFF. This sequence joins TRBV5-4 and TRBJ2-1, with 7 bases fitting TRBD2. This CDR3 has 15 amino acids. With V trimmed by 4 bases and J by 4 bases, 8 bases remained unmatched. Per the germline V gene, CDR1 is SGHNT and CDR2 is YYREEE (reference sequence).